A selection of T cell receptor beta chains follows, all from one sample in a study of blood T cell repertoires in COVID-19. Profiled with immunoSEQ multiplex PCR; TCRdb holds only in-frame clones, not every one. Of some 90,000 clones in the sample, 86% were seen once. The specimen sequenced was peripheral blood. These receptors came from a human donor in a cohort sampled during active COVID-19. CDR3s include the opening cysteine and the closing phenylalanine or tryptophan. The D gene is left open where the match is weak. Only some rows state a clone size, as once, few, many or a class for expanded clones.

J gene | D gene | clone size | V gene | CDR3 DNA | CDR3 protein
TRBJ2-7 | . | . | TRBV6-5 | TGTGCCAGCAGTTATCGCGACAGGAACGAGCAGTACTTC | CASSYRDRNEQYF
TRBJ2-2 | . | . | TRBV19 | TGTGCCAGTAGTATAGGGGCTAGCTGGGCCGGGGAGCTGTTTTTT | CASSIGASWAGELFF
TRBJ2-7 | . | . | TRBV18 | TGTGCCAGCTCACCAGCCGCAGGCTCCTACGAGCAGTACTTC | CASSPAAGSYEQYF
TRBJ1-5 | TRBD1 | . | TRBV6-1 | TGTGCCAGCAGTGAACAGGGGGGAAATCAGCCCCAGCATTTT | CASSEQGGNQPQHF
TRBJ2-3 | TRBD1 | . | TRBV5-1 | TGCGCCAGCAGCTCGGGACAGGGGGCAGATACGCAGTATTTT | CASSSGQGADTQYF
TRBJ2-7 | . | . | TRBV28 | TGTGCCAGCAGTGACCGGGACTTTTCCGACGAGCAGTACTTC | CASSDRDFSDEQYF
TRBJ2-1 | TRBD2 | . | TRBV6-4 | TGTGCCAGCAGTGACTCGATACTAGCGGGAGTTAATGAGCAGTTCTTC | CASSDSILAGVNEQFF
TRBJ2-2 | . | . | TRBV28 | TGTGCCAGCAGTCTCCCCGGTTTTAAGAACACCGGGGAGCTGTTTTTT | CASSLPGFKNTGELFF
TRBJ2-3 | . | . | TRBV5-5 | TGTGCCAGCAGCTTGGACTTATTAAACACAGATACGCAGTATTTT | CASSLDLLNTDTQYF
TRBJ1-1 | . | . | TRBV18 | TGTGCCAGCTCACCACCGGTTGGCGAGGGAACTGAAGCTTTCTTT | CASSPPVGEGTEAFF
TRBJ1-4 | TRBD1 | . | TRBV6-5 | TGTGCCAGCAGCCACAGGGGAACTAATGAAAAACTGTTTTTT | CASSHRGTNEKLFF
TRBJ2-1 | TRBD2 | once | TRBV7-8 | TGTGCCAGCAGCTTGGGGAGTGGGAGCGGGGGGGCTAGTGAGCAGTTCTTC | CASSLGSGSGGASEQFF
TRBJ2-5 | TRBD1 | . | TRBV7-9 | TGTGCCAGCAGCTTATCAACAGGGGCAGAGACCCAGTACTTC | CASSLSTGAETQYF
TRBJ1-2 | TRBD1 | . | TRBV5-1 | TGCGCCAGCAGCTTGGGACAGGGGGGAATCTATGGCTACACCTTC | CASSLGQGGIYGYTF
TRBJ1-2 | TRBD1 | . | TRBV7-2 | TGTGCCAGCAGCTTAGCGGGACAGTACTATGGCTACACCTTC | CASSLAGQYYGYTF
TRBJ2-7 | . | once | TRBV7-9 | TGTGCCAGCAGCTTAGGGCAGGGGATACCCTACGAGCAGTACTTC | CASSLGQGIPYEQYF
TRBJ2-1 | TRBD2 | . | TRBV19 | TGTGCCAGTAGTACCCGGCTAGCGGGGGGGCGCAGTGAGCAGTTCTTC | CASSTRLAGGRSEQFF
TRBJ2-1 | TRBD2 | . | TRBV7-2 | TGTGCCAGCAGCTTGGGCGGGGGGGCTGTAGATGAGCAGTTCTTC | CASSLGGGAVDEQFF
TRBJ2-3 | TRBD2 | . | TRBV7-2 | TGTGCCAGCAGCTTCGCGGGGGGAACAGATACGCAGTATTTT | CASSFAGGTDTQYF
TRBJ1-1 | . | . | TRBV19 | TGTGCCATTTTGACAGCCTCGAACACTGAAGCTTTCTTT | CAILTASNTEAFF
TRBJ1-5 | . | few | TRBV28 | TGTGCCAGCAGGGATCGACAGGTCACTCAGCCCCAGCATTTT | CASRDRQVTQPQHF
TRBJ2-5 | TRBD1 | . | TRBV15 | TGTGCCACCAGCACCTTAACCGGACAGGGTGGAGAGACCCAGTACTTC | CATSTLTGQGGETQYF
TRBJ2-7 | . | . | TRBV28 | TGTGCCAGCAGAGACAGGGGGGTCGGGAGGGCCACCTACGAGCAGTACTTC | CASRDRGVGRATYEQYF
TRBJ1-2 | TRBD1 | . | TRBV7-2 | TGTGCCAGCAGCTCGGGCGCGGGACAGGGCGCTGGCTACACCTTC | CASSSGAGQGAGYTF
TRBJ2-3 | TRBD2 | . | TRBV19 | TGTGCCAGTAGTATCACTAGCGGGAGGACAGATACGCAGTATTTT | CASSITSGRTDTQYF
TRBJ2-7 | . | . | TRBV4-1 | TGCGCCAGCAGCCTAGGACAGGGACTATACGAGCAGTACTTC | CASSLGQGLYEQYF
TRBJ2-1 | TRBD2 | . | TRBV29-1 | TGCAGCGTTGTACCGGGACTAGCTTTGCAGGGAGAGCAGTTCTTC | CSVVPGLALQGEQFF
TRBJ1-6 | TRBD1 | . | TRBV9 | TGTGCCAGCAGTGGGACAGGGGGTTTATCCTATAATTCACCCCTCCACTTT | CASSGTGGLSYNSPLHF
TRBJ1-2 | . | . | TRBV6-5 | TGTGCCAGCAGTTACTCGAAGAGGACGGGGGGCTATGGCTACACCTTC | CASSYSKRTGGYGYTF
TRBJ2-5 | TRBD2 | . | TRBV29-1 | TGCAGCGTTGGAACTAGCGGGGGTAGAGAGACCCAGTACTTC | CSVGTSGGRETQYF
TRBJ2-1 | . | . | TRBV6-5 | TGTGCCAGCAGCTCCGATTTTAGTCCCAATGAGCAGTTCTTC | CASSSDFSPNEQFF
TRBJ1-2 | . | . | TRBV21-1 | TGTGCCAGCAGCAAAGTAAAGAGAACTCCGGCACAGGGCTACACCTTC | CASSKVKRTPAQGYTF
TRBJ2-3 | TRBD2 | . | TRBV5-5 | TGTGCCAGCAGCCGACTAGCGGGGGGCACAGATACGCAGTATTTT | CASSRLAGGTDTQYF
TRBJ2-3 | TRBD1 | medium-sized | TRBV5-1 | TGCGCCAGCAGCTTCGGACAGGGGAGGACAGATACGCAGTATTTT | CASSFGQGRTDTQYF
TRBJ2-1 | . | . | TRBV20-1 | TGCAGTGCTGGGGGGGCGGATGAGCAGTTCTTC | CSAGGADEQFF
TRBJ2-7 | TRBD2 | once | TRBV7-2 | TGTGCCAGCAGCCTACGTAGCGGGGGGAGCTCCTACGAGCAGTACTTC | CASSLRSGGSSYEQYF
TRBJ2-2 | . | . | TRBV4-3 | TGCGCCAGCAGCCATCCCTCGCGAGCGACCCACACCGGGGAGCTGTTTTTT | CASSHPSRATHTGELFF
TRBJ2-3 | . | . | TRBV6-5 | TGTGCCAGCAGTTACAATGGCAGGGGCGTCGCAGATACGCAGTATTTT | CASSYNGRGVADTQYF
TRBJ2-3 | TRBD1 | . | TRBV13 | TGTGCCAGCAGCGCATCAGGGGGAGGCACAGATACGCAGTATTTT | CASSASGGGTDTQYF
TRBJ2-6 | TRBD1 | . | TRBV18 | TGTGCCAGCTCAGCGGACAGGTATTCCTCTGGGGCCAACGTCCTGACTTTC | CASSADRYSSGANVLTF
TRBJ2-1 | . | . | TRBV2 | TGTGCCAGCAGACTTTCAGGACAGTTCTACAATGAGCAGTTCTTC | CASRLSGQFYNEQFF
TRBJ1-1 | . | . | TRBV7-2 | TGTGCCAGCAGCTTATGGCTTGAGGCCCAGTCACAAGCTTTCTTT | CASSLWLEAQSQAFF
TRBJ2-5 | . | . | TRBV11-2 | TGTGCCAGCAGCCCCCGTCTCGGGGGCCAAGAGACCCAGTACTTC | CASSPRLGGQETQYF
TRBJ1-1 | . | once | TRBV6-5 | TGTGCCAGCAGTACCCCAGGGTCGGACGCTTTCTTT | CASSTPGSDAFF
TRBJ1-1 | TRBD1 | . | TRBV7-9 | TGTGCCAGCAGCTACAGGGGAGAGAACACTGAAGCTTTCTTT | CASSYRGENTEAFF
TRBJ2-1 | . | . | TRBV7-9 | TGTGTGAGGACACAGAGCTCCTACAATGAGCAGTTCTTC | CVRTQSSYNEQFF
TRBJ1-1 | TRBD1 | . | TRBV28 | TGTGCCAGCAGTCGACAGGGGGCAGGGAACACTGAAGCTTTCTTT | CASSRQGAGNTEAFF
TRBJ2-1 | . | . | TRBV18 | TGTGCCAGCTCACCCTCCGGGACAAATGAGCAGTTCTTC | CASSPSGTNEQFF
TRBJ1-3 | . | . | TRBV2 | TGTGCCAGCAGAGGACGACAGGATTACTCTGGAAACACCATATATTTT | CASRGRQDYSGNTIYF
TRBJ1-2 | TRBD1 | . | TRBV19 | TGTGCCAGTATGCAAACCTCAGGGGGCCGAGTTAACTATGGCTACACCTTC | CASMQTSGGRVNYGYTF
TRBJ2-7 | . | . | TRBV6-5 | TGTGCCAGCAGCTTCCGACAGTCAGAGCAGTACTTC | CASSFRQSEQYF
TRBJ1-5 | TRBD1 | . | TRBV12-5 | TGTGCTAGTGGTTGGACCGGGACAGGGTCCCCTCAGCCCCAGCATTTT | CASGWTGTGSPQPQHF
TRBJ1-1 | TRBD1 | . | TRBV6-5 | TGTGCCAGCAGTCTGGAGGGACAGACAGACACTGAAGCTTTCTTT | CASSLEGQTDTEAFF
TRBJ1-1 | . | . | TRBV7-2 | TGTGCCAGCAGCTCCACAGGAGGGGTTTGGAACACTGAAGCTTTCTTT | CASSSTGGVWNTEAFF